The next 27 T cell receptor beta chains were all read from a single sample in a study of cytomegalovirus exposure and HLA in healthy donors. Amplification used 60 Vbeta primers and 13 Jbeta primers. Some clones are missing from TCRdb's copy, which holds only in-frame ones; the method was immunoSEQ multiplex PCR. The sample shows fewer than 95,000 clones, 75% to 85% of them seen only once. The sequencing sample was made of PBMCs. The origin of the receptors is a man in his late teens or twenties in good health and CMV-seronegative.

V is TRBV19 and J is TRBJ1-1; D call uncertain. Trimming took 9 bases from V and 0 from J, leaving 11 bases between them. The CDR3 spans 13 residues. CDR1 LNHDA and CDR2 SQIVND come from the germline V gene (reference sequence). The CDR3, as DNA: TGTGCCAGCAAAAAAGCCATGAACACTGAAGCTTTCTTT. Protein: CASKKAMNTEAFF.

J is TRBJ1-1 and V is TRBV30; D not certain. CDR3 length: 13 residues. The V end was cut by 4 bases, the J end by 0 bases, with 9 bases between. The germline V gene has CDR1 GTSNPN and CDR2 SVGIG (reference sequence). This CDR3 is CAWNEQLNTEAFF. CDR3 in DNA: TGTGCCTGGAACGAACAGCTGAACACTGAAGCTTTCTTT.

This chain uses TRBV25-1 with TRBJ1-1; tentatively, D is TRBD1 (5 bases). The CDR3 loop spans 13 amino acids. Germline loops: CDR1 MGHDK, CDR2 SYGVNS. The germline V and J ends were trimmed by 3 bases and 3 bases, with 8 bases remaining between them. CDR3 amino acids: CASSDSGYTEAFF. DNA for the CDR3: TGTGCCAGCAGTGACTCAGGGTACACTGAAGCTTTCTTT.

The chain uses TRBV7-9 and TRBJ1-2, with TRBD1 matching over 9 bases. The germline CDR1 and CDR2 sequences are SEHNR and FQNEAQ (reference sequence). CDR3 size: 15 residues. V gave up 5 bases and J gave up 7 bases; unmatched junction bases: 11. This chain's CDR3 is CASSLGQGQQGGYTF. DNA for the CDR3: TGTGCCAGCAGCCTTGGACAGGGGCAGCAGGGTGGCTACACCTTC.

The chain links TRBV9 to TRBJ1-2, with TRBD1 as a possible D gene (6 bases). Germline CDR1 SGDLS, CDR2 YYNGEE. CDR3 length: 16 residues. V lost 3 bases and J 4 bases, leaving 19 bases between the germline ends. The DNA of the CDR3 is TGTGCCAGCAGCGGGGGGGGCAGGGGAAGTGTCTATGGCTACACCTTC. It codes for CASSGGGRGSVYGYTF.

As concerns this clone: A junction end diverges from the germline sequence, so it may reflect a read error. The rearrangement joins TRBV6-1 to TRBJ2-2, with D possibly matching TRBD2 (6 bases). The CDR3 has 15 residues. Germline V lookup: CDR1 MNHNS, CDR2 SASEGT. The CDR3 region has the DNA TGTGCCAGCAAGAGGCCCGGGGACCTCCCCGGGGGGCTGTTTTTT. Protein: CASKRPGDLPGGLFF.

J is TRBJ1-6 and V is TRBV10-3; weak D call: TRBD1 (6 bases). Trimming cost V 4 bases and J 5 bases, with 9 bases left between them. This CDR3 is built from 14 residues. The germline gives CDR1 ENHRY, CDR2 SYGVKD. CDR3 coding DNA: TGTGCCATCAGTGGGACAGAGGATAATTCACCCCTCCACTTT. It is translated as CAISGTEDNSPLHF.

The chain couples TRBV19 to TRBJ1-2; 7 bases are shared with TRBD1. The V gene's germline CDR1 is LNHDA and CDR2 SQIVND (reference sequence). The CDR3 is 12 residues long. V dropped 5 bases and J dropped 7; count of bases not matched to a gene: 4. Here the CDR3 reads CASSPNRGGYTF. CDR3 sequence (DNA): TGTGCCAGTAGTCCAAACAGGGGTGGCTACACCTTC.

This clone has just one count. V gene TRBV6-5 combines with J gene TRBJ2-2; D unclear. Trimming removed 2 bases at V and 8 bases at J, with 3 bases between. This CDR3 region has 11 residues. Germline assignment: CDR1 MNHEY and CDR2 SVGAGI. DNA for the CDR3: TGTGCCAGCAGTTACGTAGGGGAGCTGTTTTTT. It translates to CASSYVGELFF.

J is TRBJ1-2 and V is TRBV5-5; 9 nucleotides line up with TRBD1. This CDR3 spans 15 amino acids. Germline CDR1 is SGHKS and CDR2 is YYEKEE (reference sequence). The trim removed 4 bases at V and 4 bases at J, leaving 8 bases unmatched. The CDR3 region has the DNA TGTGCCAGCAGCCAAACAGGGGGCTACAGCTATGGCTACACCTTC. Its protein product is CASSQTGGYSYGYTF.

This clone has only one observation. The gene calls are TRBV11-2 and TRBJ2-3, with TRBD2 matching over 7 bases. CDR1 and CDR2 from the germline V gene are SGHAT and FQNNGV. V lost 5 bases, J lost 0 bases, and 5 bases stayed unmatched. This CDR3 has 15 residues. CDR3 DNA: TGTGCCAGCAGCGGGGGGGACCCTAGCACAGATACGCAGTATTTT. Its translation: CASSGGDPSTDTQYF.

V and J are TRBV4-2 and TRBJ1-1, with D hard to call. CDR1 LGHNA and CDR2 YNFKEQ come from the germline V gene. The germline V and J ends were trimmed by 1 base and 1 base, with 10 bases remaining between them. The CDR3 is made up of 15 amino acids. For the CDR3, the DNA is TGTGCCAGCAGCCAAGGGGCGAGAACGAACACTGAAGCTTTCTTT. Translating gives CASSQGARTNTEAFF.

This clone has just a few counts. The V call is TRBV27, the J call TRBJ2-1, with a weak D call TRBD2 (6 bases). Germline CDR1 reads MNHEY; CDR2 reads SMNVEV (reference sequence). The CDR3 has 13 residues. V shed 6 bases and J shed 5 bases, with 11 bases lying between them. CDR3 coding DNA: TGTGCCAGCAGGGGGACTGCTCACAATGAGCAGTTCTTC. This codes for CASRGTAHNEQFF.

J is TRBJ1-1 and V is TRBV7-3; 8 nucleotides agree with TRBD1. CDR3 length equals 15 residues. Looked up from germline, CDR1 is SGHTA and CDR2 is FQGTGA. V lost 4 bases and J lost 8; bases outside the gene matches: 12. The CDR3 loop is CASSSGVTGVAEAFF. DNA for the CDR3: TGTGCCAGCAGCTCAGGAGTGACAGGGGTGGCCGAAGCTTTCTTT.

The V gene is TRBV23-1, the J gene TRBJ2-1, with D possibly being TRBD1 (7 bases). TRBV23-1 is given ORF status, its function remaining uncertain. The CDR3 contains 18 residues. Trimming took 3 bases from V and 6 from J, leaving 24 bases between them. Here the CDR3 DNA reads TGCGCCAGCAGTCAGGGCGGCAGGGGGGAGATGTGGTGCAATGAGCAGTTCTTC. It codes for CASSQGGRGEMWCNEQFF.

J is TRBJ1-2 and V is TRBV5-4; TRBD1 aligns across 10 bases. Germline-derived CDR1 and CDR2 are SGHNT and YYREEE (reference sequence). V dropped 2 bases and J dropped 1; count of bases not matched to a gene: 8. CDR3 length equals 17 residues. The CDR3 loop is CASSLGDRGRYNYGYTF. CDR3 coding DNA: TGTGCCAGCAGCTTAGGGGACAGGGGACGGTATAACTATGGCTACACCTTC.

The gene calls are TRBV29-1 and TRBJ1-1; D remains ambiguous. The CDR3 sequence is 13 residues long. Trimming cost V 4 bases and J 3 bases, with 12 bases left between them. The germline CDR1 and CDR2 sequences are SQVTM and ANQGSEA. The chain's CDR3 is CSVARGSDTEAFF. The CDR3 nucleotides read TGCAGCGTTGCCCGAGGCTCGGACACTGAAGCTTTCTTT.

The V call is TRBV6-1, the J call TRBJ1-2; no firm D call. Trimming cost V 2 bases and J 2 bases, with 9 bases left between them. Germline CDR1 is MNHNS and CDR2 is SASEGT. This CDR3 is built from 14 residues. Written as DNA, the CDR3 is TGTGCCAGCAGTGAAATAGCACAAAACTATGGCTACACCTTC. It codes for CASSEIAQNYGYTF.

The CDR3 DNA reads as TGTGCCAGCAGCCAGCTAGCGGGGGGGCAAGGCGAGCAGTACTTC. It encodes CASSQLAGGQGEQYF. The V and J genes are TRBV7-2 and TRBJ2-7, with 12 nucleotides matching TRBD2. J lost 6 bases, V lost 5 bases, and 8 bases had no gene match. From germline, CDR1 is SGHTA and CDR2 FQGNSA. The CDR3 length is 15 residues. The complete variable domain, with remaining parts taken from reference TRBV7-2 and TRBJ2-7, reads GAGVSQSPSNKVTEKGKDVELRCDPISGHTALYWYRQSLGQGLEFLIYFQGNSAPDKSGLPSDRFSAERTGGSVSTLTIQRTQQEDSAVYLCASSQLAGGQGEQYFGPGTRLTVT.

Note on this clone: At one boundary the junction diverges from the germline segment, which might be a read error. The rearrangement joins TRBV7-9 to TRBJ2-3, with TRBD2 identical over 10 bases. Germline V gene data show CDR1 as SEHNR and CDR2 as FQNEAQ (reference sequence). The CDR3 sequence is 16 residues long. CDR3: CSSSLGSGGRTDTQYF. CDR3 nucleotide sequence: TGTTCCAGCAGCTTAGGTAGCGGGGGGAGGACAGATACGCAGTATTTT.

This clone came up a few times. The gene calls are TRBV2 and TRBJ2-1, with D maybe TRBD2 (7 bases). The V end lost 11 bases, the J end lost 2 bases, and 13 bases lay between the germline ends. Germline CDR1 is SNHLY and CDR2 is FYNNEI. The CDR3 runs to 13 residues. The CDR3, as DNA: TGTGCCCAGGGGAGGGGAGCCTACAATGAGCAGTTCTTC. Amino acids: CAQGRGAYNEQFF.

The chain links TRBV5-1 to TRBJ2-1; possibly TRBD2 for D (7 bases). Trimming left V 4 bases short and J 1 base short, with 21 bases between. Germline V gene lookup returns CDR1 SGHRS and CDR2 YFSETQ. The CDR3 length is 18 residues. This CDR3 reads CASSVVPGGPVSYNEQFF. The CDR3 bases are TGCGCCAGCAGCGTGGTTCCGGGGGGCCCGGTATCCTACAATGAGCAGTTCTTC.

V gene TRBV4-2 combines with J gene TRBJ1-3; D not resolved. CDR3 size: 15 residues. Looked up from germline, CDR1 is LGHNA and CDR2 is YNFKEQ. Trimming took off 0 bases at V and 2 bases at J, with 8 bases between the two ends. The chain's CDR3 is CASSQDLFAGNTIYF. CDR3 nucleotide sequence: TGTGCCAGCAGCCAAGATCTTTTCGCTGGAAACACCATATATTTT.

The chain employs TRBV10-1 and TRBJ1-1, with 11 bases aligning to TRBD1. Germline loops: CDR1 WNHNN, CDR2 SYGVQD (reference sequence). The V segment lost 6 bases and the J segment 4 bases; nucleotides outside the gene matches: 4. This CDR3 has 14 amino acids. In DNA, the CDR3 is TGCGCCAGCAGCGCCGGGACAGGGGGCACTGAAGCTTTCTTT. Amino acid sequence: CASSAGTGGTEAFF.

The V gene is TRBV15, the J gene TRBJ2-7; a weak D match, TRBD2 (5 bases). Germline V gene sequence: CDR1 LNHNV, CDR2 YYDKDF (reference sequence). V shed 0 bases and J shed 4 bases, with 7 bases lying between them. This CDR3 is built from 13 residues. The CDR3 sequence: CATSRDAGYEQYF. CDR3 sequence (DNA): TGTGCCACCAGCAGAGATGCGGGTTACGAGCAGTACTTC.

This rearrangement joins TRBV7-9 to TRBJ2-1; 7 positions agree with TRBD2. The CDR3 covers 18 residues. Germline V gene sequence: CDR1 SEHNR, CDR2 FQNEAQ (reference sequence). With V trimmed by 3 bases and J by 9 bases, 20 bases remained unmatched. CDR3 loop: CASSLFPLRRGLRGEQFF. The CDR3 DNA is TGTGCCAGCAGCTTGTTCCCCCTCCGGCGGGGGTTAAGGGGTGAGCAGTTCTTC.

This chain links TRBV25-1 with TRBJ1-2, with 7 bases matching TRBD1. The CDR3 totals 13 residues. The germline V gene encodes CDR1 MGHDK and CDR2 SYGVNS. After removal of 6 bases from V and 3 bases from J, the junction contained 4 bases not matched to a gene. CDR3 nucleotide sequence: TGTGCCAGCAGGGTCGGGACAGACTATGGCTACACCTTC. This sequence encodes CASRVGTDYGYTF.